This T cell receptor (beta chain) appears in the sequencing data of a study of CD8+ T cells in alopecia areata. RNA extraction and reverse transcription yielded cDNA as sequencing template. Measured with immunoSEQ multiplex PCR; TCRdb has only the in-frame clones, and not every one. The sample has around 200,000 clones; about three fifths are singletons. The CDR3 has 14 amino acids. CDR1 and CDR2 (germline): SGHVS, FNYEAQ. V was clipped by 5 bases and J by 2 bases, with 13 bases between them. On this clone: Its antigen is as yet unknown.

Noted treatment: oral pan-JAK inhibitor, 5-10 mg twice daily. The investigators collected lesional scalp punch biopsies and peripheral blood from alopecia areata patients. General study results and limits: Researchers report lesional scalp, most notably alopecia totalis/universalis, outstripped normal scalp in clonality.

The sequencing here drew on CD8+ T cells sorted from blood, taken at week 24, from a patient treated with tofacitinib. V gene TRBV7-6 combines with J gene TRBJ2-7, with a tentative D call TRBD1 (5 bases). The TCR sequence derives from a human donor with alopecia areata. The CDR3 nucleotides read TGTGCCAGCAGCCTGGGGCCGACAGCCTACGAGCAGTACTTC. Translation: CASSLGPTAYEQYF.